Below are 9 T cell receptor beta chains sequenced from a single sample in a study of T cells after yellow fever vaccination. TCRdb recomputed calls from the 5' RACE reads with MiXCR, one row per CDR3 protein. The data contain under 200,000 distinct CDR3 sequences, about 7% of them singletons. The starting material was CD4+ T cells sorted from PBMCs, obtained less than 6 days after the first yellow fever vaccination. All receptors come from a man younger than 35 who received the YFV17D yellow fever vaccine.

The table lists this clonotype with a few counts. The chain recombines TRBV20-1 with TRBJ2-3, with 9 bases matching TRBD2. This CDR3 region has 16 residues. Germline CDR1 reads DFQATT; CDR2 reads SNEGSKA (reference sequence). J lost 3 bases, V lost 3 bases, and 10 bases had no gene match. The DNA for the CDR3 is TGCAGTGCTAGTCGTTCCGCGGGGGGGCAGACAGATACGCAGTATTTT. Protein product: CSASRSAGGQTDTQYF.

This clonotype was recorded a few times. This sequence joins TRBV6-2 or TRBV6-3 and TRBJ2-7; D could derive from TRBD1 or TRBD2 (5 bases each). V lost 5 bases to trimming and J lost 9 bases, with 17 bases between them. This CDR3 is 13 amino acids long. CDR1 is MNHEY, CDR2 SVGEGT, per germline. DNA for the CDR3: TGTGCCAGCAGTCCCACAGGCAGCCGGGGGCAGTACGTC. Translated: CASSPTGSRGQYV.

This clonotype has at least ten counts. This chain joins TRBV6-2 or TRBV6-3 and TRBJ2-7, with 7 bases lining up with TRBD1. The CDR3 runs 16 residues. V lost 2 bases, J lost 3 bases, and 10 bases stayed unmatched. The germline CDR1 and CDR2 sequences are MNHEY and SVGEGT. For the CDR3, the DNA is TGTGCCAGCAGTTACCAGGTAACAGGGGCCCTCTACGAGCAGTACTTC. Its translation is CASSYQVTGALYEQYF.

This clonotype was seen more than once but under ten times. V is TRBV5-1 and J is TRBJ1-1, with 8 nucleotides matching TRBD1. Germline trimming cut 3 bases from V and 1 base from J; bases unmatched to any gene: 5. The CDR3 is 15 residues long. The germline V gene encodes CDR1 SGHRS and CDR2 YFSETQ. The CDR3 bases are TGCGCCAGCAGCTCCCAAGGACAGGGGAACACTGAAGCTTTCTTT. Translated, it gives CASSSQGQGNTEAFF. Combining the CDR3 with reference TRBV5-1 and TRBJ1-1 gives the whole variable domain KAGVTQTPRYLIKTRGQQVTLSCSPISGHRSVSWYQQTPGQGLQFLFEYFSETQRNKGNFPGRFSGRQFSNSRSEMNVSTLELGDSALYLCASSSQGQGNTEAFFGQGTRLTVV.

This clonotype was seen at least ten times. The CDR3 spells CASSWTGDQPQHF. The CDR3 DNA follows: TGTGCCAGCAGTTGGACAGGGGATCAGCCCCAGCATTTT. The chain is built from TRBV6-2 or TRBV6-3 and TRBJ1-5, with TRBD1 matching over 9 bases. The CDR3 covers 13 residues. CDR1 and CDR2 from the germline V gene are MNHEY and SVGEGT. J gave up 5 bases and V 4 bases, and 0 bases lay outside the gene matches.

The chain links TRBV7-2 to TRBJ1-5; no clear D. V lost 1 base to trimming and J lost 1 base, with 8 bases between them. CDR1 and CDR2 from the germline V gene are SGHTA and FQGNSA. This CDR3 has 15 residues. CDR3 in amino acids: CASSLVGKSNQPQHF. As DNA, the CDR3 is TGTGCCAGCAGCTTAGTCGGGAAGAGCAATCAGCCCCAGCATTTT.

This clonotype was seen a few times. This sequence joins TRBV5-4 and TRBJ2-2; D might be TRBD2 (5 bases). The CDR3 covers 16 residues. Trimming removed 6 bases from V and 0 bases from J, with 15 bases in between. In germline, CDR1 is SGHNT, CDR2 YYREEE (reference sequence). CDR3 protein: CASTDDERANTGELFF. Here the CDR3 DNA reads TGTGCCAGCACCGACGACGAGAGGGCGAACACCGGGGAGCTGTTTTTT.

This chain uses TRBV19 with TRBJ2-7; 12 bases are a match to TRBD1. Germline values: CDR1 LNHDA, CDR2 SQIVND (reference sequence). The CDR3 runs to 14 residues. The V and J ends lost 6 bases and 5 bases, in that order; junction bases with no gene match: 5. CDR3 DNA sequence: TGTGCCAGTAGCCCGGGACAGGGGGCGAACGAGCAGTACGTC. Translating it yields CASSPGQGANEQYV.

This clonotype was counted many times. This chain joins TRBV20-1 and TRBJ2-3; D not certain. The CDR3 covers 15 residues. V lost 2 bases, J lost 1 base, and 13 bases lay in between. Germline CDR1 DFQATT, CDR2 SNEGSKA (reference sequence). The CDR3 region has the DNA TGCAGTGCTAGATCGGGCCCTCGGGGCACAGATACGCAGTATTTT. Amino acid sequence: CSARSGPRGTDTQYF.